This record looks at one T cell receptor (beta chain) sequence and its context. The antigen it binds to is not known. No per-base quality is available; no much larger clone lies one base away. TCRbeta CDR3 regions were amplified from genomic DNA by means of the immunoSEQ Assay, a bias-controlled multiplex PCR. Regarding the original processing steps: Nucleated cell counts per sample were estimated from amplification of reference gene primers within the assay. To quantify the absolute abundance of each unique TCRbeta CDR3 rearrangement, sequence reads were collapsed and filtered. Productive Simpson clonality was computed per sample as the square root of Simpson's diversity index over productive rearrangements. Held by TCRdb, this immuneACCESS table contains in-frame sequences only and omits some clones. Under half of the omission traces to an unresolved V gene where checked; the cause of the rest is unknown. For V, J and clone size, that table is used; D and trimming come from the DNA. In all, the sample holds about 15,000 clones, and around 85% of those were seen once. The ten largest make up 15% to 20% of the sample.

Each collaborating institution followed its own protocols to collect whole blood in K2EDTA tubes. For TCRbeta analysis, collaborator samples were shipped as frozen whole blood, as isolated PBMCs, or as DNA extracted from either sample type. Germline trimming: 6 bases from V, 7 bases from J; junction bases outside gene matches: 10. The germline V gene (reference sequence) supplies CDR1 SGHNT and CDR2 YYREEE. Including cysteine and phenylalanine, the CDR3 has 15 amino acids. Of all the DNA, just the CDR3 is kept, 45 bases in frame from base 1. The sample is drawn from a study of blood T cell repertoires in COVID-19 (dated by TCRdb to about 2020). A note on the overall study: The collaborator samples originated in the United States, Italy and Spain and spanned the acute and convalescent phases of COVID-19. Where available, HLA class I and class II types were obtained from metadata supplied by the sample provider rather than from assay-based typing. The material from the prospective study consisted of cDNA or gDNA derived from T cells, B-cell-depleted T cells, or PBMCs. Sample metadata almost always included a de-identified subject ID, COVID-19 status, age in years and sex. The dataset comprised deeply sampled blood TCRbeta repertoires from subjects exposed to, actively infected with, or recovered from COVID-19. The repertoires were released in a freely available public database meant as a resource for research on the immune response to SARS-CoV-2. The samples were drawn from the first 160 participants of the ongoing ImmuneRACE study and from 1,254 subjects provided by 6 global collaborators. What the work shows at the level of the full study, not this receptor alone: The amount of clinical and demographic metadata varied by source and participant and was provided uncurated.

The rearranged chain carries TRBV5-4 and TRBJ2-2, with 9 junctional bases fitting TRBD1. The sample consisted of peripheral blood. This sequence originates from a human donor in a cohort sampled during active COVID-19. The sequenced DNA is TGTGCCAGCACCTCTCAGACAGGGGGAGGCGGGGAGCTGTTTTTT. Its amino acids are CASTSQTGGGGELFF.